The present entry profiles one T cell receptor beta chain with its context. Its matching antigen is unknown. Other DNA variants within this sample encode the same CDR3. Since all of the isolated RNA was reverse transcribed, expressed TCRB transcripts were what got sequenced. The assay was immunoSEQ multiplex PCR, and TCRdb's table has in-frame clones only and misses some. The table records about 160,000 clones, almost 65% of them present only once. This specimen comes from a study of beta chain features in type 1 diabetes. The CDR3 sequence is 12 residues long. Germline V gives CDR1 SQVTM, CDR2 ANQGSEA. V was clipped by 3 bases and J by 2 bases, with 7 bases between them. Broader study findings: Across all four CD4+ subsets, people with type 1 diabetes showed modestly shorter TCRB CDR3s.

The receptor comes from a man aged 25 to 45 with type 1 diabetes. The sequencing sample was made of naive CD4+ T cells from blood. The gene calls are TRBV29-1 and TRBJ1-2; no firm D call. The CDR3 protein is CSVDPGNYGYTF. The CDR3 bases are TGCAGCGTTGATCCGGGGAACTATGGCTACACCTTC.